Here is one T cell receptor beta chain with its context. Its antigen is still unknown. No clone much larger than this one lies a single base away; base qualities are absent. To prepare the library, the immunoSEQ multiplex PCR assay was applied. Drawn from immuneACCESS, this table holds only the in-frame rearrangements with V and J called that TCRdb kept. Clones are partly lost; checked studies trace under half to an unresolved V gene and leave the rest unexplained. Recorded for this sample are under 65,000 clones; 77% of them occurred a single time. The ten largest make up about 2.5% of the sample. Focal radiation therapy combined with CTLA-4 blockade (ipilimumab) was tested in patients with chemo-refractory metastatic non-small-cell lung cancer. V loses 6 bases, J loses 1 base, and the germline ends lie 12 bases apart. Counted from cysteine to phenylalanine, this CDR3 has 14 amino acids. Kept here is only the CDR3 DNA, which spans 42 bases and is read in frame from base 1. CDR1 SGHVS and CDR2 FQNEAQ are derived from the germline V gene.

The data originate from a study of radiotherapy plus CTLA-4 blockade in lung cancer (dated by TCRdb to 2016 to 2019). Regarding the complete study: Objective responses were observed in 15% to 20% of enrolled patients, and disease control was achieved in 25% to 40%.

Study-wide conclusions, independent of this receptor: After treatment with radiotherapy and ipilimumab, TCR clones that originated in tumors expanded in peripheral blood. Early dynamic changes in blood T cell clones, together with increased serum interferon-beta after radiation, were reported as the strongest predictors of response.

The sequence was collected from a human donor with non-small cell lung cancer whose response to radiotherapy plus ipilimumab could not be evaluated. Specimen: peripheral blood, collected from a patient treated with radiotherapy plus ipilimumab. The chain is encoded by TRBV7-8 joined to TRBJ1-1, with no reliable assignment of the D segment. The bases are TGTGCCAGCAGTCGGGGAATTTGGAACACTGAAGCTTTCTTT. It translates to CASSRGIWNTEAFF. Where the CDR3 stops, the reference TRBV7-8 and TRBJ1-1 genes take over; the full variable domain is GAGVSQSPRYKVAKRGQDVALRCDPISGHVSLFWYQQALGQGPEFLTYFQNEAQLDKSGLPSDRFFAERPEGSVSTLKIQRTQQEDSAVYLCASSRGIWNTEAFFGQGTRLTVV.